This passage covers 26 T cell receptor beta chains from one sample sequenced in a study of CD8 T cells in Susac syndrome. Random-hexamer reverse transcription was applied to 0.5 to 1 ug RNA. TCRdb ran MiXCR on the immunoSEQ multiplex PCR reads and lists one entry per CDR3 protein. The sample contains 65,000 to 100,000 distinct CDR3 sequences, roughly 96% of which appear only once. Sequencing was performed on CD8+ T cells from PBMCs. The receptors originated from a human donor with Susac syndrome.

This clonotype was detected only once. V gene TRBV5-1 combines with J gene TRBJ2-1; no clear D. The CDR3 has 15 amino acids. Trimming shortened V by 5 bases and J by 7 bases, and 19 bases separated the two germline ends. Germline values: CDR1 SGHRS, CDR2 YFSETQ. The CDR3 DNA reads TGCGCCAGCAGTTCCCCGGTGTGGGCAGAGAATGAGCAGTTCTTC. Amino acid sequence: CASSSPVWAENEQFF.

The rearrangement uses TRBV28 and TRBJ1-5; maybe TRBD1 (6 bases). This CDR3 has 16 amino acids. Trimming stripped 2 bases from V and 6 bases from J, with 17 bases between. Germline CDR1 reads MDHEN; CDR2 reads SYDVKM. CDR3 residues: CASSLIMGADAQPQHF. CDR3 DNA sequence: TGTGCCAGCAGTTTAATTATGGGGGCAGACGCTCAGCCCCAGCATTTT.

This rearrangement joins TRBV7-9 to TRBJ2-7; tentatively, D is TRBD2 (7 bases). The V end lost 5 bases, the J end lost 3 bases, and 11 bases lay between the germline ends. Germline V gene sequence: CDR1 SEHNR, CDR2 FQNEAQ (reference sequence). This CDR3 is 13 amino acids long. CDR3 bases: TGTGCCAGCAGCCCGGGGGGCAGCTACGAGCAGTACTTC. Protein sequence: CASSPGGSYEQYF.

The V gene is TRBV25-1, the J gene TRBJ2-5; TRBD2 matches at 8 bases. Germline V lookup: CDR1 MGHDK, CDR2 SYGVNS. Losses at the gene ends were 6 bases for V and 0 bases for J; bases not matched to a gene: 6. The CDR3 has 15 amino acids. CDR3 region: CASRGGSGNQETQYF. CDR3 nucleotides: TGTGCCAGCAGAGGAGGTAGCGGGAACCAAGAGACCCAGTACTTC.

The rearrangement uses TRBV18 and TRBJ1-4; D is undetermined. Trimming left V 1 base short and J 12 bases short, with 24 bases between. The length of the CDR3 is 17 residues. Germline CDR1 is KGHSH and CDR2 is LQKENI. The CDR3 sequence is CASSPLPIRVTFGELFF. The CDR3 DNA is TGTGCCAGCTCACCACTCCCGATCCGGGTCACATTCGGGGAACTGTTTTTT.

The gene calls are TRBV29-1 and TRBJ2-7, with 11 bases aligning to TRBD2. Looked up from germline, CDR1 is SQVTM and CDR2 is ANQGSEA. The J segment lost 2 bases and the V segment lost 5 bases, leaving 2 bases of the junction unmatched. This CDR3 is 13 amino acids long. Here the CDR3 DNA reads TGCAGCGTTCGACTAGCGGGGACCTACGAGCAGTACTTC. As protein: CSVRLAGTYEQYF.

The rearrangement links TRBV7-9 to TRBJ2-4, with 7 bases matching TRBD1. The junction had 10 bases not matched to a gene; V was cut back by 5 bases and J by 3 bases. Germline V gives CDR1 SEHNR, CDR2 FQNEAQ (reference sequence). There are 16 residues in the CDR3. Here the CDR3 reads CASSIGTAFLKNIQYF. CDR3 nucleotides: TGTGCCAGCAGCATCGGGACAGCGTTTCTCAAAAACATTCAGTACTTC.

The J gene is TRBJ2-3, the V gene TRBV7-2; D remains ambiguous. The CDR3 sequence is 14 residues long. In germline, CDR1 is SGHTA, CDR2 FQGNSA. Trimming shortened V by 0 bases and J by 1 base, and 5 bases separated the two germline ends. The CDR3 coding sequence is TGTGCCAGCAGCTTAGCAGGACGCACAGATACGCAGTATTTT. Amino acid sequence: CASSLAGRTDTQYF.

J is TRBJ1-2 and V is TRBV4-3; TRBD1 might be the D (6 bases). The CDR3 extends over 15 amino acids. The V gene's germline CDR1 is LGHNA and CDR2 YSLEER. Trimming pared 1 base from V and 4 bases from J, leaving 13 bases between. CDR3 sequence reads: CASSQVQGRGYGYTF. The CDR3 bases are TGCGCCAGCAGCCAAGTTCAGGGGCGCGGCTATGGCTACACCTTC.

The chain has TRBV15 and TRBJ2-7; possible D gene TRBD2, 6 bases. V gave up 1 base and J gave up 6 bases, with 13 bases separating them. Germline loops: CDR1 LNHNV, CDR2 YYDKDF (reference sequence). The length of the CDR3 is 14 residues. CDR3 DNA: TGTGCCACCAGCAGAGCGGGAGAGCCTATCGAGCAGTACTTC. Residues: CATSRAGEPIEQYF.

The chain is built from TRBV3-1 and TRBJ1-5; TRBD1 might be the D (6 bases). Germline assignment: CDR1 LGHDT and CDR2 YNNKEL (reference sequence). V lost 0 bases to trimming and J lost 9 bases, with 12 bases between them. This CDR3 comprises 14 residues. CDR3: CASSQDGGWGPQHF. As DNA, the CDR3 is TGTGCCAGCAGCCAAGATGGGGGCTGGGGGCCCCAGCATTTT.

This rearrangement joins TRBV13 to TRBJ2-7; 9 nucleotides agree with TRBD2. CDR3 size: 14 residues. Trimming took 3 bases from V and 7 from J; bases not matched to a gene: 7. Germline V gives CDR1 PRHDT, CDR2 FYEKMQ (reference sequence). For the CDR3, the DNA is TGTGCCAGCAGCTTTAGCGGGGGCCTCGGGGAGCAGTACGTC. Residues: CASSFSGGLGEQYV.

V and J are TRBV6-2 or TRBV6-3 and TRBJ2-5, with 7 bases identical to TRBD2. There are 14 residues in the CDR3. The J segment lost 6 bases and the V segment lost 4 bases, leaving 8 bases of the junction unmatched. Germline V CDR1 and CDR2: MNHEY, SVGEGT. CDR3: CASSSAGNGQTQYF. The CDR3 DNA follows: TGTGCCAGCAGTTCAGCGGGAAATGGACAGACCCAGTACTTC.

The J gene is TRBJ1-2, the V gene TRBV4-1; D is perhaps TRBD1 (6 bases). The V end lost 2 bases, the J end lost 4 bases, and 14 bases lay between the germline ends. Per germline, CDR1 MGHRA and CDR2 YSYEKL. The CDR3 runs to 15 residues. This CDR3 reads CASSQSGGRSYGYTF. As DNA, the CDR3 is TGCGCCAGCAGCCAATCTGGGGGCAGGAGCTATGGCTACACCTTC.

J is TRBJ2-7 and V is TRBV20-1; TRBD1 might be the D (5 bases). Trimming removed 1 base from V and 2 bases from J, with 12 bases in between. Germline values: CDR1 DFQATT, CDR2 SNEGSKA (reference sequence). The CDR3 sequence is 14 residues long. For the CDR3, the DNA is TGCAGTGCTAGAGTGGCGGCACAGGCCTACGAGCAGTACTTC. Its protein product is CSARVAAQAYEQYF.

CDR3 region: CASSLYQGRETQYF. The CDR3, as DNA: TGTGCCAGCAGCTTGTATCAGGGCAGGGAGACCCAGTACTTC. This sequence joins TRBV5-6 and TRBJ2-5; D may be TRBD1 (5 bases). Germline loops: CDR1 SGHDT, CDR2 YYEEEE. V lost 1 base and J lost 5, with 12 bases in between. The CDR3 extends over 14 amino acids. Complete variable domain (other parts from reference TRBV5-6 and TRBJ2-5): DAGVTQSPTHLIKTRGQQVTLRCSPKSGHDTVSWYQQALGQGPQFIFQYYEEEERQRGNFPDRFSGHQFPNYSSELNVNALLLGDSALYLCASSLYQGRETQYFGPGTRLLVL.

The J gene is TRBJ2-1, the V gene TRBV5-1; tentative D call: TRBD1 (6 bases). The CDR3 covers 14 residues. Looked up from germline, CDR1 is SGHRS and CDR2 is YFSETQ. V lost 0 bases to trimming and J lost 6 bases, with 10 bases between them. The CDR3 DNA sequence: TGCGCCAGCAGCTTGGTGGGGGCAGGCAATGAGCAGTTCTTC. It codes for CASSLVGAGNEQFF.

This clonotype was seen just once. V gene TRBV28 combines with J gene TRBJ2-1, with 7 positions matching TRBD1. With V trimmed by 4 bases and J by 8 bases, 11 bases remained unmatched. This CDR3 has 15 amino acids. Germline loops: CDR1 MDHEN, CDR2 SYDVKM. Written as DNA, the CDR3 is TGTGCCAGCAGTTCAATCGCGAACAGGGGCCATGAGCAGTTCTTC. Its translation is CASSSIANRGHEQFF.

The genes are TRBV7-8 and TRBJ2-3, with 7 bases lining up with TRBD1. The CDR3 is 18 amino acids. Germline-derived CDR1 and CDR2 are SGHVS and FQNEAQ. Germline trimming cut 3 bases from V and 0 bases from J; bases unmatched to any gene: 12. This CDR3 reads CASSFPQSRDSSTDTQYF. CDR3 nucleotides: TGTGCCAGCAGCTTCCCCCAATCCAGGGACAGTAGCACAGATACGCAGTATTTT. The full variable domain, in which reference TRBV7-8 and TRBJ2-3 provide the parts outside the CDR3, is GAGVSQSPRYKVAKRGQDVALRCDPISGHVSLFWYQQALGQGPEFLTYFQNEAQLDKSGLPSDRFFAERPEGSVSTLKIQRTQQEDSAVYLCASSFPQSRDSSTDTQYFGPGTRLTVL.

This rearrangement joins TRBV20-1 to TRBJ2-1, with TRBD1 as a possible D gene (5 bases). Deletions cut 6 bases from V and 0 bases from J, with 24 bases between. The CDR3 extends over 18 amino acids. In germline, CDR1 is DFQATT, CDR2 SNEGSKA (reference sequence). The CDR3: CSAMDPPRAMSSYNEQFF. The CDR3 nucleotides read TGCAGTGCCATGGACCCGCCCAGGGCGATGAGCTCCTACAATGAGCAGTTCTTC.

This chain connects TRBV27 to TRBJ2-1, with TRBD2 matching 7 bases. With V trimmed by 5 bases and J by 0 bases, 7 bases remained unmatched. Germline assignment: CDR1 MNHEY and CDR2 SMNVEV (reference sequence). This CDR3 has 16 residues. CDR3 amino acids: CASSPPAGSSYNEQFF. In DNA form, the CDR3 reads TGTGCCAGCAGTCCACCAGCGGGGAGCTCCTACAATGAGCAGTTCTTC.

The sample holds one count of this clonotype. In DNA, the CDR3 is TGTGCCAGCAGCGGGGGGACGTACGAGCAGTACTTC. Protein product: CASSGGTYEQYF. The rearrangement uses TRBV7-6 and TRBJ2-7; tentatively, D is TRBD2 (6 bases). This CDR3 is built from 12 residues. Germline-derived CDR1 and CDR2 are SGHVS and FNYEAQ. Trimming cost V 5 bases and J 4 bases, with 9 bases left between them.

The chain uses TRBV12-3 or TRBV12-4 and TRBJ2-7, with a possible D match to TRBD1 (8 bases). There are 13 residues in the CDR3. Trimming cost V 5 bases and J 7 bases, with 15 bases left between them. CDR3 bases: TGTGCCAGCAGTATTGACAGGGGAGGGGAGCAGTACGTC. As protein: CASSIDRGGEQYV.

This chain joins TRBV9 and TRBJ1-1; no firm D call. Germline V gives CDR1 SGDLS, CDR2 YYNGEE. V dropped 7 bases and J dropped 3 bases, with 4 bases sitting between them. This CDR3 region has 10 residues. The DNA of the CDR3 is TGTGCCAGCGGGGACACTGAAGCTTTCTTT. Protein: CASGDTEAFF.

The genes are TRBV5-6 and TRBJ1-5, with D perhaps TRBD1 (6 bases). The CDR3 totals 14 residues. The germline gives CDR1 SGHDT, CDR2 YYEEEE. Deletions cut 3 bases from V and 7 bases from J, with 14 bases between. The CDR3 here is CASSSGGGGQPQHF. The CDR3 DNA reads as TGTGCCAGCAGCTCCGGAGGGGGTGGCCAGCCCCAGCATTTT.

CDR3 amino acids: CASREVNTEAFF. CDR3 DNA sequence: TGTGCCAGCAGAGAGGTGAACACTGAAGCTTTCTTT. This chain joins TRBV25-1 and TRBJ1-1; D remains ambiguous. This CDR3 is built from 12 residues. Germline V CDR1 and CDR2: MGHDK, SYGVNS. Trimming pared 6 bases from V and 0 bases from J, leaving 5 bases between.